What follows are 30 T cell receptor beta chains derived from one specimen sequenced in a study of T-cell memory formation after mild COVID-19. TCRdb ran MiXCR on the 5' RACE reads and lists one entry per CDR3 protein. This sample has 350,000 to 500,000 distinct CDR3 sequences, with about a quarter found just once. The sequencing sample was made of PBMCs or a T cell subset sorted from them (not recorded which). The origin of the receptors is an adult woman who had mild COVID-19 (a few samples of this study predate the infection). Cell type and time point are not known.

This clonotype was counted a few times. J is TRBJ1-1 and V is TRBV5-1; a weak D match, TRBD1 (5 bases). The germline gives CDR1 SGHRS, CDR2 YFSETQ. V lost 0 bases, J lost 1 base, and 10 bases lay in between. The CDR3 extends over 15 amino acids. CDR3 amino acids: CASSLVAGTNTEAFF. The CDR3 DNA is TGCGCCAGCAGCTTGGTTGCAGGGACGAACACTGAAGCTTTCTTT.

The rearrangement joins TRBV7-2 to TRBJ1-4; TRBD1 is a possible D gene (6 bases). Trimming shortened V by 0 bases and J by 7 bases, and 15 bases separated the two germline ends. Germline loops: CDR1 SGHTA, CDR2 FQGNSA. This CDR3 is built from 16 residues. This chain's CDR3 is CASSLAVGGLPEKLFF. Here the CDR3 DNA reads TGTGCCAGCAGCTTAGCCGTTGGGGGCCTCCCTGAAAAACTGTTTTTT.

J is TRBJ2-7 and V is TRBV29-1; 8 bases are shared with TRBD2. Germline V gene data show CDR1 as SQVTM and CDR2 as ANQGSEA. The CDR3 extends over 13 amino acids. V lost 3 bases, J lost 1 base, and 2 bases stayed unmatched. The CDR3 DNA follows: TGCAGCGTTGAGACTAGCGATTCCTACGAGCAGTACTTC. It translates to CSVETSDSYEQYF.

This chain links TRBV9 with TRBJ2-1; 9 bases are shared with TRBD1. CDR1 SGDLS and CDR2 YYNGEE come from the germline V gene. CDR3 length: 15 residues. Trimming removed 0 bases from V and 5 bases from J; junction bases left unmatched: 3. CDR3 amino acids: CASSVGTGANNEQFF. The CDR3, as DNA: TGTGCCAGCAGCGTAGGGACAGGGGCCAACAATGAGCAGTTCTTC.

This clonotype showed up just a few times. The V call is TRBV7-3, the J call TRBJ1-1; 8 bases fit TRBD1. CDR1 and CDR2 from the germline V gene are SGHTA and FQGTGA. CDR3 length: 14 residues. Trimming cost V 5 bases and J 5 bases; bases outside gene matches: 7. As DNA, the CDR3 is TGTGCCAGCAGCCACGGACAGGGACGAACTGAAGCTTTCTTT. This codes for CASSHGQGRTEAFF.

This chain joins TRBV20-1 and TRBJ2-1; D remains unclear. The ends were cut back, 4 bases at V and 8 bases at J, with 6 bases in the middle. The germline CDR1 and CDR2 sequences are DFQATT and SNEGSKA (reference sequence). The CDR3 is 10 amino acids. This CDR3 is CSAMVYEQFF. The CDR3 DNA reads TGCAGTGCTATGGTTTATGAGCAGTTCTTC.

This chain uses TRBV18 with TRBJ2-7, with D possibly TRBD2 on 6 matching bases. Per the germline V gene, CDR1 is KGHSH and CDR2 is LQKENI. V lost 6 bases and J 4 bases, leaving 16 bases between the germline ends. This CDR3 is 14 amino acids long. The DNA of the CDR3 is TGTGCCAGCTCCCCTCGGAGGGGCGCTTACGAGCAGTACTTC. Its protein is CASSPRRGAYEQYF.

In nucleotides, the CDR3 is TGTGCCAGCAGCTTCCAGGGCAGCACAGATACGCAGTATTTT. It specifies CASSFQGSTDTQYF. This chain uses TRBV7-2 with TRBJ2-3; D is possibly TRBD1 (5 bases). In germline, CDR1 is SGHTA, CDR2 FQGNSA. V was cut by 3 bases and J by 0 bases, with 7 bases left in between. This CDR3 comprises 14 residues.

This clonotype showed up just a few times. The chain employs TRBV29-1 and TRBJ2-1; 10 nucleotides match TRBD2. Germline V gives CDR1 SQVTM, CDR2 ANQGSEA. The CDR3 contains 14 residues. The J segment lost 5 bases and the V segment lost 5 bases, leaving 6 bases of the junction unmatched. CDR3 coding DNA: TGCAGCGTTTTAACCAGCGGGAGGGACAATGAGCAGTTCTTC. Encoded protein: CSVLTSGRDNEQFF.

This chain links TRBV29-1 with TRBJ2-5; D gene uncertain. Germline CDR1 is SQVTM and CDR2 is ANQGSEA. This CDR3 is 11 amino acids long. V was cut by 1 base and J by 5 bases, with 5 bases left in between. The chain's CDR3 is CSVEGPETQYF. Written as DNA, the CDR3 is TGCAGCGTTGAAGGGCCCGAGACCCAGTACTTC.

The chain uses TRBV6-4 and TRBJ1-1; 7 bases match TRBD1. Germline CDR1 MRHNA, CDR2 SNTAGT. The CDR3 consists of 14 residues. V dropped 5 bases and J dropped 8; count of bases not matched to a gene: 11. The CDR3 spells CASSFRQGDSEAFF. The CDR3 DNA is TGTGCCAGCAGTTTTAGGCAGGGGGATTCCGAAGCTTTCTTT.

This clonotype was detected only a few times. The J gene is TRBJ2-1, the V gene TRBV9; D tentatively reads TRBD1 or TRBD2 (5 bases each). The germline V and J ends were trimmed by 0 bases and 0 bases, with 7 bases remaining between them. The CDR3 covers 15 residues. Germline CDR1 reads SGDLS; CDR2 reads YYNGEE. The CDR3 DNA is TGTGCCAGCAGCGTAGATGGGGGCTCCTACAATGAGCAGTTCTTC. As protein: CASSVDGGSYNEQFF.

The chain joins TRBV6-2 or TRBV6-3 to TRBJ1-2; 8 bases are a match to TRBD1. J gave up 2 bases and V 5 bases, and 7 bases lay outside the gene matches. The CDR3 extends over 15 amino acids. Germline lookup yields CDR1 MNHEY and CDR2 SVGEGT. This chain's CDR3 is CASSATGTGNYGYTF. CDR3 nucleotide sequence: TGTGCCAGCAGTGCTACCGGGACAGGAAACTATGGCTACACCTTC.

The chain combines TRBV9 with TRBJ1-3; D is uncertain. Germline CDR1 and CDR2: SGDLS and YYNGEE. This CDR3 contains 14 residues. The germline V and J ends were trimmed by 4 bases and 3 bases, with 11 bases remaining between them. In nucleotides, the CDR3 is TGTGCCAGCAGCATCCGGGCGGTTGGAAACACCATATATTTT. Protein product: CASSIRAVGNTIYF.

The gene calls are TRBV12-3 or TRBV12-4 and TRBJ2-2, with TRBD2 identical over 8 bases. The CDR3 runs to 14 residues. V lost 8 bases to trimming and J lost 4 bases; unmatched junction nucleotides: 6. The CDR3: CASRGGAVTGELFF. CDR3 DNA: TGTGCCAGCCGGGGGGGAGCGGTCACCGGGGAGCTGTTTTTT.

At least ten counts were recorded for this clonotype. The chain uses TRBV5-4 and TRBJ2-7; a weak D match, TRBD2 (5 bases). Trimming cost V 6 bases and J 5 bases, with 12 bases left between them. The germline CDR1 and CDR2 sequences are SGHNT and YYREEE (reference sequence). The CDR3 length is 12 residues. The CDR3 sequence is CASNSGMNEQYF. CDR3 sequence (DNA): TGTGCCAGCAACTCGGGGATGAACGAGCAGTACTTC. Combining the CDR3 with reference TRBV5-4 and TRBJ2-7 gives the whole variable domain ETGVTQSPTHLIKTRGQQVTLRCSSQSGHNTVSWYQQALGQGPQFIFQYYREEENGRGNFPPRFSGLQFPNYSSELNVNALELDDSALYLCASNSGMNEQYFGPGTRLTVT.

In this sample, this clonotype turned up a few times. The chain couples TRBV5-1 to TRBJ2-7; D possibly corresponds to TRBD1 (5 bases). The V end was cut by 0 bases, the J end by 3 bases, with 16 bases between. The CDR3 length is 16 residues. CDR1 is SGHRS, CDR2 YFSETQ, per germline. CDR3: CASSLGLRQGYYEQYF. The CDR3 DNA is TGCGCCAGCAGCTTGGGCCTCCGGCAGGGCTACTACGAGCAGTACTTC.

This clonotype appeared a few times. The rearrangement joins TRBV5-1 to TRBJ2-1, with D perhaps TRBD1 or TRBD2 (6 bases each). Germline assignment: CDR1 SGHRS and CDR2 YFSETQ. The CDR3 sequence is 14 residues long. The ends were cut back, 2 bases at V and 7 bases at J, with 13 bases in the middle. The CDR3: CASSFPSGANEQFF. CDR3 DNA sequence: TGCGCCAGCAGCTTCCCGTCGGGGGCGAATGAGCAGTTCTTC.

V gene TRBV5-5 combines with J gene TRBJ2-4, with TRBD1 matching over 10 bases. The germline gives CDR1 SGHKS, CDR2 YYEKEE (reference sequence). J lost 3 bases, V lost 4 bases, and 7 bases had no gene match. The CDR3 runs to 16 residues. CDR3 in DNA: TGTGCCAGCAGCCGGACAGGGGGAGATGGCAAAAACATTCAGTACTTC. Its protein product is CASSRTGGDGKNIQYF.

The CDR3 DNA sequence: TGTGCCAGCACCCGTGAATCGGGGGTGTCTAACTATGGCTACACCTTC. The encoded protein is CASTRESGVSNYGYTF. The chain joins TRBV6-5 to TRBJ1-2, with a tentative D call TRBD1 (5 bases). The CDR3 is made up of 16 amino acids. Looked up from germline, CDR1 is MNHEY and CDR2 is SVGAGI. V lost 7 bases and J 0 bases, leaving 18 bases between the germline ends.

This clonotype was found a few times. This chain uses TRBV5-1 with TRBJ2-1, with 9 bases matching TRBD1. V lost 4 bases and J lost 7; bases outside the gene matches: 6. CDR1 is SGHRS and CDR2 is YFSETQ in the germline V gene. This CDR3 contains 14 residues. The chain's CDR3 is CASSMTGGRNEQFF. The CDR3, as DNA: TGCGCCAGCAGCATGACAGGGGGGCGTAATGAGCAGTTCTTC.

The gene calls are TRBV15 and TRBJ1-1; 9 bases agree with TRBD1. CDR3 length equals 14 residues. J gave up 6 bases and V 3 bases, and 5 bases lay outside the gene matches. Germline V gene data show CDR1 as LNHNV and CDR2 as YYDKDF (reference sequence). The CDR3 sequence is CATSRQQGASEAFF. For the CDR3, the DNA is TGTGCCACCAGCAGGCAACAGGGGGCCTCTGAAGCTTTCTTT.

The V and J genes are TRBV20-1 and TRBJ2-3; 11 bases fit TRBD2. Germline CDR1 reads DFQATT; CDR2 reads SNEGSKA (reference sequence). The CDR3 contains 15 residues. With 1 base clipped from V and 2 bases from J, the junction kept 2 bases outside the gene matches. The CDR3 nucleotides read TGCAGTGCTAGAGGACTAGCGGGATCCACAGATACGCAGTATTTT. Protein sequence: CSARGLAGSTDTQYF.

The chain links TRBV18 to TRBJ2-2; D not certain. The CDR3 contains 14 residues. The germline CDR1 and CDR2 sequences are KGHSH and LQKENI. V lost 1 base, J lost 7 bases, and 10 bases lay in between. The CDR3 DNA follows: TGTGCCAGCTCACCACGAACGAACTACGGGGAGCTGTTTTTT. The encoded protein is CASSPRTNYGELFF.

This clonotype came up a few times. The CDR3 spells CASSLMEGRTEAFF. CDR3 sequence (DNA): TGTGCCAGCAGCTTAATGGAGGGAAGAACTGAAGCTTTCTTT. This sequence joins TRBV7-9 and TRBJ1-1, with D hard to call. The CDR3 runs 14 residues. Trimming stripped 2 bases from V and 5 bases from J, with 12 bases between. Germline-derived CDR1 and CDR2 are SEHNR and FQNEAQ (reference sequence).

The chain combines TRBV19 with TRBJ2-7; 8 bases align to TRBD1. This CDR3 spans 15 amino acids. The V gene's germline CDR1 is LNHDA and CDR2 SQIVND (reference sequence). V lost 5 bases, J lost 0 bases, and 6 bases stayed unmatched. CDR3 protein: CASSPGQGYSYEQYF. The CDR3 DNA reads as TGTGCCAGTAGTCCCGGACAGGGCTACTCCTACGAGCAGTACTTC.

This clonotype came up a few times. J is TRBJ2-7 and V is TRBV2; tentatively, D is TRBD1 (6 bases). Germline-derived CDR1 and CDR2 are SNHLY and FYNNEI. The V end lost 2 bases, the J end lost 2 bases, and 16 bases lay between the germline ends. CDR3 size: 16 residues. The CDR3 DNA follows: TGTGCCAGCAGTGAAAGTCCCAGACAGGTTGCCTACGAGCAGTACTTC. Its protein product is CASSESPRQVAYEQYF.

V is TRBV10-3 and J is TRBJ1-1; no clear D. V was shortened by 6 bases and J by 1 base, with 12 bases between the two germline ends. In germline, CDR1 is ENHRY, CDR2 SYGVKD. The CDR3 consists of 14 residues. The CDR3 protein is CAIRPDSRNTEAFF. As DNA, the CDR3 is TGTGCCATCAGGCCAGATAGCAGGAACACTGAAGCTTTCTTT.

There are many counts of this clonotype. This sequence joins TRBV2 and TRBJ2-3; weak D call: TRBD1 (5 bases). CDR1 is SNHLY, CDR2 FYNNEI, per germline. The CDR3 is 15 amino acids. V shed 7 bases and J shed 3 bases, with 17 bases lying between them. For the CDR3, the DNA is TGTGCCAGCACCAACGGCAGGGTAAAGACAGATACGCAGTATTTT. Translation gives CASTNGRVKTDTQYF.

The V and J genes are TRBV7-9 and TRBJ2-3; a possible D gene is TRBD1 (6 bases). Trimming cost V 6 bases and J 1 base, with 14 bases left between them. The germline V gene encodes CDR1 SEHNR and CDR2 FQNEAQ (reference sequence). The CDR3 consists of 15 residues. The CDR3 sequence: CASRPQGRGTDTQYF. The DNA of the CDR3 is TGTGCCAGCAGACCACAGGGTAGAGGCACAGATACGCAGTATTTT.